This TCR beta chain was sequenced for a study of human T cells and chemical hapten exposure. Study information: Patch tests applied 0.01% DPC to the upper back, read at 6 days.

TCRdb re-derived calls from the RACE reads in MiXCR, one entry per CDR3 protein. The sample has under 450,000 distinct CDR3 sequences, just under 6.5% seen once; the top ten hold about 5%. The study, taken as a whole, reports: Alopecia was present in the donors, so their immune response may differ from healthy people's.

Time point meaning: patch test 2, 6 weeks after DPC sensitization. Treatment here: therapeutic diphenylcyclopropenone sensitization with weekly scalp DPC. Blood draws preceded each patch test application. The germline V gene encodes CDR1 SNHLY and CDR2 FYNNEI. This CDR3 has 15 amino acids. The count of this clonotype is one. Antigen specificity is unknown. At one end, the junction sequence differs from germline, possibly due to a read error. This TCR was sampled from a woman aged 18-29 years with alopecia areata. Some clones in this sample may be carry-over from other donors' samples. The V gene is TRBV2, the J gene TRBJ2-3; 10 bases are shared with TRBD2. Source: whole blood, taken in connection with sensitization to the hapten diphenylcyclopropenone (DPC). The chain's CDR3 is CVSRFLAGARDTQYF. CDR3 sequence (DNA): TGTGTCAGCAGATTTCTAGCGGGGGCAAGAGATACGCAGTATTTT.